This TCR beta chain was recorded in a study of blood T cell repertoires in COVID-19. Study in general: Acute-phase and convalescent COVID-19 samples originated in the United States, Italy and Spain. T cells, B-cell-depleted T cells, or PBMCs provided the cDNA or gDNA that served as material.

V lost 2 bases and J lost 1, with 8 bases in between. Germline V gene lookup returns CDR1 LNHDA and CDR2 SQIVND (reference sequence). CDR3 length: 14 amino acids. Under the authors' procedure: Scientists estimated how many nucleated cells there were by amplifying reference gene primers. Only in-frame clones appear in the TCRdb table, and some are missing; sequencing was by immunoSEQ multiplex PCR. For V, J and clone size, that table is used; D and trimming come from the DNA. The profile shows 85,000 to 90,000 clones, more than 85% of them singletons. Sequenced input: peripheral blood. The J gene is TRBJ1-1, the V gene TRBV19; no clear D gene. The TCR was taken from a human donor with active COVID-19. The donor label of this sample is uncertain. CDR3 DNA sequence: TGTGCCAGTAGTATATGGGGAGCGAACACTGAAGCTTTCTTT. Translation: CASSIWGANTEAFF.